This TCR beta chain was found in a study of T cells in tumors after PD-1 blockade. Study context: Patients had no prior checkpoint blockade, systemic immunosuppressants, or anti-cancer therapy within 4 weeks.

V was shortened by 6 bases and J by 8 bases, with 17 bases between the two germline ends. The CDR3 length is 14 residues. Germline lookup yields CDR1 SEHNR and CDR2 FQNEAQ (reference sequence). The method was immunoSEQ multiplex PCR; TCRdb's version includes in-frame clones alone and lacks a portion of them. The data contain roughly 48,000 clones, 81% of them seen just once; the ten biggest clones take up more than 3.5%. The source material was PBMCs, sampled before anti-PD-1 treatment. The genes are TRBV7-9 and TRBJ2-1, with D hard to call. The source is a human donor with basal cell carcinoma. CDR3 loop: CASRPLPGVDEQFF. The CDR3 bases are TGTGCCAGCAGACCGCTGCCTGGGGTGGATGAGCAGTTCTTC.